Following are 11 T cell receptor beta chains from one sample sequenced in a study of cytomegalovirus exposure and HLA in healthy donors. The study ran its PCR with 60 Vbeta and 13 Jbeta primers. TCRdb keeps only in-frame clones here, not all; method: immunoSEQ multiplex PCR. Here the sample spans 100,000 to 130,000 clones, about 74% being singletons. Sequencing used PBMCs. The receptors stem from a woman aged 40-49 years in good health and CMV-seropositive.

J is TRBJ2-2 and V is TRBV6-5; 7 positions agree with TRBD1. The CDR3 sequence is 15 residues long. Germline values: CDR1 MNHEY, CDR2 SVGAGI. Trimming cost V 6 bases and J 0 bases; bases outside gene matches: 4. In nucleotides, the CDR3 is TGTGCCAGCAGATGGGACAGCGCGAACACCGGGGAGCTGTTTTTT. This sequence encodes CASRWDSANTGELFF.

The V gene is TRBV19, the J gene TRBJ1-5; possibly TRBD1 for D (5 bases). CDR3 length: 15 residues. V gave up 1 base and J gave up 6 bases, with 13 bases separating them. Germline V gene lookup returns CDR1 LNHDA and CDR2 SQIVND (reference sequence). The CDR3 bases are TGTGCCAGTAGTATAGTTGGAGGGGTTGGTCAGCCCCAGCATTTT. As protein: CASSIVGGVGQPQHF.

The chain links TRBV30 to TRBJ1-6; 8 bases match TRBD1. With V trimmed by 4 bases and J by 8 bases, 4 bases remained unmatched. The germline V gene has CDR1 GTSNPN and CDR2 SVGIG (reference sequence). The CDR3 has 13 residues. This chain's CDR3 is CAWTRGPHSPLHF. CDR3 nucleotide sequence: TGTGCCTGGACCAGGGGGCCCCATTCACCCCTCCACTTT.

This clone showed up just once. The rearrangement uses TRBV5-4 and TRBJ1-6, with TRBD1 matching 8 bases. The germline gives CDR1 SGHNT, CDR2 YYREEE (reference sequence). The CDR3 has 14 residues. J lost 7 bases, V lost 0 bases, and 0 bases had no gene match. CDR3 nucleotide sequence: TGTGCCAGCAGCTTGGCAGGGGGCAATTCACCCCTCCACTTT. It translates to CASSLAGGNSPLHF.

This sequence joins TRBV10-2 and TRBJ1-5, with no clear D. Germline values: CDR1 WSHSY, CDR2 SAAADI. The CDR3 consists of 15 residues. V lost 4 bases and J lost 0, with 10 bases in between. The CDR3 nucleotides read TGCGCCAGCAGTGTGGCAGGATATAGCAATCAGCCCCAGCATTTT. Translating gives CASSVAGYSNQPQHF.

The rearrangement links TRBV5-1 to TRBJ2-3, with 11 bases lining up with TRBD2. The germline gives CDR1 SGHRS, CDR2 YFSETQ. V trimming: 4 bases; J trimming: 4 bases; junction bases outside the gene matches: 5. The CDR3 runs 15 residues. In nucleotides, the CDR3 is TGCGCCAGCAGCATTAGCGGGGGGGCCTCAGATACGCAGTATTTT. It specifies CASSISGGASDTQYF.

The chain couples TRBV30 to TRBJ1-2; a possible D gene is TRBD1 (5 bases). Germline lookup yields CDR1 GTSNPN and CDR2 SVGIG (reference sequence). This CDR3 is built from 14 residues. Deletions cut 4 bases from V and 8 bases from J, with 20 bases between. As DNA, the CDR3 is TGTGCCTGGACCAGCAGAGGGACTTCTCAGGGCTACACCTTC. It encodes CAWTSRGTSQGYTF.

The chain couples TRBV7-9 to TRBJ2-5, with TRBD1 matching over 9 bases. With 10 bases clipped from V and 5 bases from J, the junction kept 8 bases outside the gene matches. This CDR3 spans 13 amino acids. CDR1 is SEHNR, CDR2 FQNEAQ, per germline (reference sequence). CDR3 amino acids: CATGQGALETQYF. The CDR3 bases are TGTGCCACGGGACAGGGAGCTCTTGAGACCCAGTACTTC.

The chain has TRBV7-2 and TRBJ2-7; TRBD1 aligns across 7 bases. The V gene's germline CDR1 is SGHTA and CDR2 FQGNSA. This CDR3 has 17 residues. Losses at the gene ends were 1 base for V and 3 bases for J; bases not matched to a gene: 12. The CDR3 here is CASSLELPGDRHYEQYF. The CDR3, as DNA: TGTGCCAGCAGCTTAGAATTGCCCGGGGACAGACACTACGAGCAGTACTTC.

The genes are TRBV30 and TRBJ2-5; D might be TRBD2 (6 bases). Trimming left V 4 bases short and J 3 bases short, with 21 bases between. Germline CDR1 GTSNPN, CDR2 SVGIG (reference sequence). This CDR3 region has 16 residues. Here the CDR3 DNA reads TGTGCCTGGAATGGTATGGGGGGTAGTGTTAAAGAGACCCAGTACTTC. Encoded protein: CAWNGMGGSVKETQYF.

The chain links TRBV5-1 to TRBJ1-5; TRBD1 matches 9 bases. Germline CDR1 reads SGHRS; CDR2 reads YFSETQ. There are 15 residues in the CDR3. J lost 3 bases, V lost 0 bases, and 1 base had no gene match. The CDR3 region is CASSLGTGDNQPQHF. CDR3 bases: TGCGCCAGCAGCTTGGGGACAGGGGACAATCAGCCCCAGCATTTT.